The source of this TCR beta chain is a study of glioma-infiltrating T cells after dendritic cell vaccination. There are 13 residues in the CDR3. The V and J ends lost 7 bases and 7 bases respectively, with 16 bases between them. Germline CDR1 reads SGHRS; CDR2 reads YFSETQ. Sequenced by immunoSEQ multiplex PCR; TCRdb stores in-frame clones only, minus some. The repertoire includes more than 85,000 clones, about 83% of them detected once, and 2.5% to 3% sits in the top ten. This specimen consisted of blood, obtained before dendritic cell vaccination. This TCR was recovered from a human donor with glioblastoma. The chain links TRBV5-1 to TRBJ2-3, with a tentative D call TRBD2 (5 bases). CDR3 bases: TGCGCCAGCGCGGACTCCTCTGGGAATACGCAGTATTTT. It encodes CASADSSGNTQYF.